The sequence of this T cell receptor (beta chain) was determined in a study of cytomegalovirus exposure and HLA in healthy donors. Researchers ran the PCR with 60 Vbeta and 13 Jbeta primers. Only in-frame clones appear in the TCRdb table, and some are missing; sequencing was by immunoSEQ multiplex PCR. In all, the sample yields approximately 130,000 clones. The CDR3 is made up of 18 amino acids. Trimming shortened V by 1 base and J by 4 bases, and 22 bases separated the two germline ends. Per germline, CDR1 SGHAT and CDR2 FQNNGV. The gene calls are TRBV11-2 and TRBJ2-5; possibly TRBD2 for D (5 bases). The sample comprised PBMCs. The TCR sequence derives from an older woman in good health and CMV-seronegative. CDR3 loop: CASSLVAAGLLVGETQYF. The DNA for the CDR3 is TGTGCCAGCAGCTTAGTAGCCGCGGGTCTGTTAGTGGGAGAGACCCAGTACTTC.